There are a few counts of the clone carrying this TCR beta chain. This entry is derived from a study of shared T cell receptors in the human thymus. Per germline, CDR1 SGHDT and CDR2 YYEEEE. With 4 bases clipped from V and 10 bases from J, the junction kept 13 bases outside the gene matches. The CDR3 has 15 residues. The assay was immunoSEQ multiplex PCR, and TCRdb's table has in-frame clones only and misses some. This table holds about 660,000 clones, over 75% found once. These records were also assigned to another study, of human thymus T cells. As reported in that work: Related studies noted strongly shared thymic repertoires across unrelated people.

This TCR was sampled from a boy younger than two with a congenital heart defect. This chain joins TRBV5-6 and TRBJ2-1; 8 positions agree with TRBD2. Material for sequencing was thymocytes. The CDR3 here is CASSPGGLARGEQFF. CDR3 bases: TGTGCCAGCAGCCCGGGAGGACTAGCCCGCGGGGAGCAGTTCTTC.